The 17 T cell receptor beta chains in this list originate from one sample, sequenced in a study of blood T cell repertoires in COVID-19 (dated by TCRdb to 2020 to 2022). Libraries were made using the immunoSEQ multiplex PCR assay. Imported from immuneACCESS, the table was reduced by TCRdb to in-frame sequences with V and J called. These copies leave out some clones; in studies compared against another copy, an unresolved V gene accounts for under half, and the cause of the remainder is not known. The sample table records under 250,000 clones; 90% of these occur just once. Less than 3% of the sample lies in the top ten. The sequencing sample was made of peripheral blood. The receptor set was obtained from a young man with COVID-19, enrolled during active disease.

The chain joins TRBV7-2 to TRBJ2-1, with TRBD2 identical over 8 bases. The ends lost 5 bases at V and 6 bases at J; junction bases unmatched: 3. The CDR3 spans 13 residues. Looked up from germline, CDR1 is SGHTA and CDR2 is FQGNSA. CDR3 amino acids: CASSVGTSNEQFF. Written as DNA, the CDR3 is TGTGCCAGCAGCGTCGGGACTAGCAATGAGCAGTTCTTC. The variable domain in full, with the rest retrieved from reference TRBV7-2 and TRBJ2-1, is GAGVSQSPSNKVTEKGKDVELRCDPISGHTALYWYRQSLGQGLEFLIYFQGNSAPDKSGLPSDRFSAERTGGSVSTLTIQRTQQEDSAVYLCASSVGTSNEQFFGPGTRLTVL.

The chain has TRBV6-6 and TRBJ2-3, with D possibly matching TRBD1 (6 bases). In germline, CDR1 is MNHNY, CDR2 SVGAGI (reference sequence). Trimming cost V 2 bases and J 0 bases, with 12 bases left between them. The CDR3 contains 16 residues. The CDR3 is CASSYPTGISTDTQYF. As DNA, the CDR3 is TGTGCCAGCAGTTACCCCACAGGGATTAGCACAGATACGCAGTATTTT.

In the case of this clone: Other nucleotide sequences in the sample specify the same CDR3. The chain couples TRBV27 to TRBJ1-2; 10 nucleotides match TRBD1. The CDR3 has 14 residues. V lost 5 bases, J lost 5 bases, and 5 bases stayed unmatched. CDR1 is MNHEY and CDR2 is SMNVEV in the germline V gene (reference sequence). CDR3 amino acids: CASSPGQGWYGYTF. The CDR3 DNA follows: TGTGCCAGCAGTCCGGGACAGGGGTGGTATGGCTACACCTTC.

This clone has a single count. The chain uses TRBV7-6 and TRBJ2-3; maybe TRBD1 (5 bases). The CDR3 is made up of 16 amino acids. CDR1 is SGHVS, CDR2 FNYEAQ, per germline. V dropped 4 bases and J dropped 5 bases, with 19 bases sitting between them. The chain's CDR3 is CASSYALGQGIDTQYF. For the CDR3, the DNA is TGTGCCAGCAGCTACGCTCTGGGGCAGGGTATAGATACGCAGTATTTT.

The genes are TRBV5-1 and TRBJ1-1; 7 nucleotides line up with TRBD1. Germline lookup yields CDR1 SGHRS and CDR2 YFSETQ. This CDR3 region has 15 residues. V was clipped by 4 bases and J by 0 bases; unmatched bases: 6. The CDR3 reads CASSRGQLLNTEAFF. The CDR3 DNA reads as TGCGCCAGCAGCCGGGGACAGCTTTTGAACACTGAAGCTTTCTTT.

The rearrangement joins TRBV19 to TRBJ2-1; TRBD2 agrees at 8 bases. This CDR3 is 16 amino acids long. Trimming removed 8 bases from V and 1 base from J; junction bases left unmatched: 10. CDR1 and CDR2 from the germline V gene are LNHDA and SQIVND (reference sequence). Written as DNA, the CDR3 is TGTGCCAGTGAAGGAGCGGGAGCCAAGTCCTACAATGAGCAGTTCTTC. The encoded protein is CASEGAGAKSYNEQFF.

As DNA, the CDR3 is TGTGCCAGCAGTGAATATCCCCTGGCAGGTGAAGCTTTCTTT. Translated, it gives CASSEYPLAGEAFF. V and J are TRBV25-1 and TRBJ1-1; unclear D gene. The germline V gene has CDR1 MGHDK and CDR2 SYGVNS. This CDR3 contains 14 residues. Trimming took off 0 bases at V and 7 bases at J, with 12 bases between the two ends.

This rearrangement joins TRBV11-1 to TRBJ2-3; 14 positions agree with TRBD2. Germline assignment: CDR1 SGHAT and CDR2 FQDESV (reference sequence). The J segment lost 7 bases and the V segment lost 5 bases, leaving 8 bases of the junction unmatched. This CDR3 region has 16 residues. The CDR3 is CASSPRLAGGPYTQYF. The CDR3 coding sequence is TGTGCCAGCAGCCCCCGACTAGCGGGAGGGCCTTATACGCAGTATTTT.

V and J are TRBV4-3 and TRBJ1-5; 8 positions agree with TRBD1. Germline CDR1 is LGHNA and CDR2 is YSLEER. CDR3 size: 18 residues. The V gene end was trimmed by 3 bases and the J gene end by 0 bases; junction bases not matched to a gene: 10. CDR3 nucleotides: TGCGCCAGCAGCCACACGATCCAGGGGGCGGCTAGCAATCAGCCCCAGCATTTT. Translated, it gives CASSHTIQGAASNQPQHF.

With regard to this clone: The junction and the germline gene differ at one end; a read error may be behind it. CDR3 nucleotide sequence: TGTGCCAGCTCTCCACCTGGGACAGAGAGAGCTTTCTTT. Translated: CASSPPGTERAFF. The rearrangement joins TRBV18 to TRBJ1-1, with 7 bases identical to TRBD1. The CDR3 length is 13 residues. Germline V gives CDR1 KGHSH, CDR2 LQKENI. Looking up the rest from reference TRBV18 and TRBJ1-1 gives the full variable domain: NAGVMQNPRHLVRRRGQEARLRCSPMKGHSHVYWYRQLPEEGLKFMVYLQKENIIDESGMPKERFSAEFPKEGPSILRIQQVVRGDSAAYFCASSPPGTERAFFGQGTRLTVV.

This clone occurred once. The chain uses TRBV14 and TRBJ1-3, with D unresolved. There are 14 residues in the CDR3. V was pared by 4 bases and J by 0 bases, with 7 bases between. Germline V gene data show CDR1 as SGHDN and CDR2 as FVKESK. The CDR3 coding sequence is TGTGCCAGCAGCCTTTCGAGCTCTGGAAACACCATATATTTT. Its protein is CASSLSSSGNTIYF.

The CDR3 nucleotides read TGTGCCAGCAGCTTATCCGGACAGGGGGTCTACGAGCAGTACTTC. Translating it yields CASSLSGQGVYEQYF. The V gene is TRBV13, the J gene TRBJ2-7, with 10 bases fitting TRBD1. Germline loops: CDR1 PRHDT, CDR2 FYEKMQ (reference sequence). V was pared by 2 bases and J by 3 bases, with 4 bases of the junction left unmatched. This CDR3 is built from 15 residues. Full variable domain (rest looked up from reference TRBV13 and TRBJ2-7): AAGVIQSPRHLIKEKRETATLKCYPIPRHDTVYWYQQGPGQDPQFLISFYEKMQSDKGSIPDRFSAQQFSDYHSELNMSSLELGDSALYFCASSLSGQGVYEQYFGPGTRLTVT.

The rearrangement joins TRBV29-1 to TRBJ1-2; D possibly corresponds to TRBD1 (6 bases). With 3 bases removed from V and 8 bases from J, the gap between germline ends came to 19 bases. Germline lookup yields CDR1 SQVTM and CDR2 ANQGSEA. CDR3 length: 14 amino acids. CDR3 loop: CSVEPSSGGLGYTF. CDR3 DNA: TGCAGCGTTGAGCCTTCCTCGGGGGGCTTGGGCTACACCTTC.

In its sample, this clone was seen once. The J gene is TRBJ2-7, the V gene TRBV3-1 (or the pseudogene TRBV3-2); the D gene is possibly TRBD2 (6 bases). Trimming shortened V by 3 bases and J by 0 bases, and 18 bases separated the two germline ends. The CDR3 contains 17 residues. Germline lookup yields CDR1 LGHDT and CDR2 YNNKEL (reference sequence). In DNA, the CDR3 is TGTGCCAGCAGCCAGCTCGGGAGTTCTATTTACTCCTACGAGCAGTACTTC. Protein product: CASSQLGSSIYSYEQYF.

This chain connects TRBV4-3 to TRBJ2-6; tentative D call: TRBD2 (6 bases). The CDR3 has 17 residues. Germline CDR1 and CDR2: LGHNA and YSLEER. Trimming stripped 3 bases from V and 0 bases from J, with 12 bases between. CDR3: CASSHGTESSGANVLTF. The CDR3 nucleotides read TGCGCCAGCAGCCACGGGACTGAAAGCTCTGGGGCCAACGTCCTGACTTTC.

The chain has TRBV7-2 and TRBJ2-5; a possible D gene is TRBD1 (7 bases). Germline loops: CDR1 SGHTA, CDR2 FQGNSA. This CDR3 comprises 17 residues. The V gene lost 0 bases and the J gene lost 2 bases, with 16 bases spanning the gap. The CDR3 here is CASSLAHGGGRQETQYF. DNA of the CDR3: TGTGCCAGCAGCTTAGCGCATGGAGGGGGCCGGCAAGAGACCCAGTACTTC.

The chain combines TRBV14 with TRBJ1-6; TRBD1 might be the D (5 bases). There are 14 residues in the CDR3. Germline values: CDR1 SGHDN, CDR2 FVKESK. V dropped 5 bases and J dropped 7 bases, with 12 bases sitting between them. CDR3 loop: CASSGGVWNSPLHF. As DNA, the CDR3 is TGTGCCAGCAGCGGAGGGGTTTGGAATTCACCCCTCCACTTT.